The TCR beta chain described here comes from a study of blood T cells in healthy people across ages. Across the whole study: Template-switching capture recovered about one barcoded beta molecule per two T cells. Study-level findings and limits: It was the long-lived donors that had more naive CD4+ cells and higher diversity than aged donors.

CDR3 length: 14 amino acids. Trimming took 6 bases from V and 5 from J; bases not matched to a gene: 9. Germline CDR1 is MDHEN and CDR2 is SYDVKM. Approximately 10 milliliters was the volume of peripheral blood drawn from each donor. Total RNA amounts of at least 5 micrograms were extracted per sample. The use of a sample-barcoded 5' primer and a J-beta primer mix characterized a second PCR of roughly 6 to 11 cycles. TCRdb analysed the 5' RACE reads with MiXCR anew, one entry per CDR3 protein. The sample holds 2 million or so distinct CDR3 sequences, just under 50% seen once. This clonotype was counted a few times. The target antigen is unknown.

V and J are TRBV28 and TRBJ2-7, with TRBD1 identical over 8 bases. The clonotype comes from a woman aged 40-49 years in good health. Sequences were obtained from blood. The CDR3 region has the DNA TGTGCCAGCAGAAACACACAGGGGGACCACGAGCAGTACTTC. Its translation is CASRNTQGDHEQYF.